The present entry profiles one T cell receptor beta chain with its context. Its target is unknown. This sample stems from a study of OX40 agonist ivuxolimab in advanced cancers. Study context: A mean age of about 59 years, range about 20 to 85, was recorded, and roughly 83% were male.

Study-wide points: Clonal expansion was among the lowest in partial responders at 0.1-3.0 mg/kg, especially CD8+.

The cohort excluded patients with autoimmune disease history or systemic immunosuppression. Blood samples were obtained at baseline, cycle 4 day 1, and cycle 7 day 1. Repertoires were generated with immunoSEQ multiplex PCR, while TCRdb's copy carries only in-frame clones and drops some. The profile shows more than 25,000 clones, 85% to 90% of them singletons. The germline V gene has CDR1 SGHTA and CDR2 FQGNSA. V was trimmed by 8 bases and J by 6 bases, leaving 14 bases between them. CDR3 length: 13 residues. The sample consisted of CD4+ or CD8+ T cells sorted from blood, taken in a trial of the OX40 agonist ivuxolimab. This TCR was sampled from an adult with an advanced solid tumor such as melanoma, head and neck, liver or kidney cancer. This chain connects TRBV7-2 to TRBJ2-1; the D gene could be TRBD1 or TRBD2 (5 bases each). In DNA, the CDR3 is TGTGCCAGCCGGGACCTCCCGGGCAATGAGCAGTTCTTC. Residues: CASRDLPGNEQFF.